This TCR beta chain was found in a study of Graves' ophthalmopathy and Graves' hyperthyroidism. As for this clonotype: Its antigen is as yet unknown.

Clinical symptoms, serum thyroxine, TRAb, thyroid ultrasound and orbital computed tomography formed the basis of diagnosis. Germline V gene lookup returns CDR1 SGDLS and CDR2 YYNGEE. This CDR3 is built from 16 residues. The V gene end was trimmed by 2 bases and the J gene end by 5 bases; junction bases not matched to a gene: 9. Amplification targeted the TCR beta CDR3 regions, with RNA transcripts as the source material. First-round RT-PCR relied on HTBI primers, and a second-round multiplex PCR came next. TCRdb recomputed calls from the multiplex PCR reads with MiXCR, one row per CDR3 protein. In the table there are about 740,000 distinct CDR3 sequences, roughly two fifths of which are singletons. Overall study findings and caveats: Also, most clonotypes expanded in the thyroid above 0.001 frequency appeared in blood.

The sequence was obtained from an adult man with Graves' ophthalmopathy. V usage is TRBV9 and J usage is TRBJ2-5; the match to TRBD2 covers 10 bases. Sample: peripheral blood. DNA for the CDR3: TGTGCCAGCAGCGTGTCGAGCGGGGGGGCCGTGGAGACCCAGTACTTC. Its translation is CASSVSSGGAVETQYF.